The TCR beta chain described here comes from a study of immune evolution from preneoplasia to lung adenocarcinoma. Generated by immunoSEQ multiplex PCR, the TCRdb table keeps only in-frame clones and is missing some. Found here are around 40,000 clones, approximately 79% of them singletons; the top ten hold around 4.7%. Broader study findings: Normal lung had highest clonality; later lesions appeared denser, more diverse.

Remarks on this clone: Its cognate antigen is unknown.

The CDR3 spans 14 residues. The V and J ends lost 10 bases and 1 base, in that order; junction bases with no gene match: 6. The germline gives CDR1 SGHRS, CDR2 YFSETQ. The sequenced sample consisted of FFPE invasive lung adenocarcinoma tissue. V gene TRBV5-1 combines with J gene TRBJ2-2, with 8 bases fitting TRBD1. This TCR came from a person aged 55 to 75 with lung adenocarcinoma. CDR3 in amino acids: CASQGARNTGELFF. The CDR3 DNA is TGCGCCTCTCAGGGGGCGAGGAACACCGGGGAGCTGTTTTTT.